These 25 T cell receptor beta chains came from one sample sequenced in a study of blood T cell repertoires in COVID-19. The data were produced by immunoSEQ multiplex PCR, yet TCRdb's version contains in-frame clones alone and is incomplete. The table lists about 80,000 clones, about four fifths of them singletons. The sequenced sample was peripheral blood. All receptors derive from a woman in her thirties or forties with active or convalescent COVID-19.

This chain links TRBV3-1 (or the pseudogene TRBV3-2) with TRBJ2-7; 9 bases are a match to TRBD1. The CDR3 covers 15 residues. The V gene end was trimmed by 0 bases and the J gene end by 4 bases; junction bases not matched to a gene: 4. Germline CDR1 is LGHDT and CDR2 is YNNKEL (reference sequence). The CDR3 DNA sequence: TGTGCCAGCAGCCAAGAGGGACAGGGAACTTACGAGCAGTACTTC. It yields the protein CASSQEGQGTYEQYF.

This clone has just a few counts. V is TRBV5-5 and J is TRBJ1-1; 10 bases align to TRBD1. CDR1 is SGHKS and CDR2 is YYEKEE in the germline V gene (reference sequence). Trimming removed 3 bases from V and 4 bases from J; junction bases left unmatched: 6. The CDR3 contains 15 residues. The CDR3 DNA is TGTGCCAGCAGCTCCGACAGGGGGCGAGGCACTGAAGCTTTCTTT. Translating gives CASSSDRGRGTEAFF. The complete variable domain, with remaining parts taken from reference TRBV5-5 and TRBJ1-1, reads DAGVTQSPTHLIKTRGQQVTLRCSPISGHKSVSWYQQVLGQGPQFIFQYYEKEERGRGNFPDRFSARQFPNYSSELNVNALLLGDSALYLCASSSDRGRGTEAFFGQGTRLTVV.

The chain carries TRBV4-3 and TRBJ2-3; 7 bases are a match to TRBD2. CDR3 length equals 16 residues. Germline CDR1 reads LGHNA; CDR2 reads YSLEER. The V gene end was trimmed by 3 bases and the J gene end by 2 bases; junction bases not matched to a gene: 8. The CDR3 DNA reads as TGCGCCAGCAGCCAGGGACTAAGCGGGGTCACAGATACGCAGTATTTT. Translation gives CASSQGLSGVTDTQYF.

The V and J genes are TRBV29-1 and TRBJ1-2; no clear D gene. V lost 1 base, J lost 8 bases, and 8 bases lay in between. Germline-derived CDR1 and CDR2 are SQVTM and ANQGSEA. CDR3 length: 11 amino acids. CDR3 sequence: CSVEGGGGYTF. CDR3 sequence (DNA): TGCAGCGTTGAAGGGGGAGGGGGCTACACCTTC.

This rearrangement joins TRBV7-8 to TRBJ2-7; 9 bases line up with TRBD2. The germline V gene has CDR1 SGHVS and CDR2 FQNEAQ. This CDR3 has 16 residues. With V trimmed by 1 base and J by 3 bases, 7 bases remained unmatched. The CDR3, as DNA: TGTGCCAGCAGCTTAGGGCCTAGCGGGATATTCTACGAGCAGTACTTC. It yields the protein CASSLGPSGIFYEQYF.

The V and J genes are TRBV28 and TRBJ2-5; 8 nucleotides align to TRBD1. Germline values: CDR1 MDHEN, CDR2 SYDVKM. This CDR3 is 15 amino acids long. The V and J ends lost 4 bases and 2 bases, in that order; junction bases with no gene match: 6. CDR3: CASSSTGERQETQYF. In nucleotides, the CDR3 is TGTGCCAGCAGTTCGACAGGGGAGAGACAAGAGACCCAGTACTTC.

The chain couples TRBV28 to TRBJ2-1; 8 positions agree with TRBD2. With V trimmed by 3 bases and J by 7 bases, 5 bases remained unmatched. CDR3 size: 14 residues. Per germline, CDR1 MDHEN and CDR2 SYDVKM. CDR3 in amino acids: CASSLAGGGNEQFF. CDR3 bases: TGTGCCAGCAGTTTGGCGGGAGGTGGTAATGAGCAGTTCTTC.

This CDR3 is CASSQEAGVSGYEQYF. The CDR3, as DNA: TGTGCCAGCAGCCAAGAGGCGGGGGTATCTGGATACGAGCAGTACTTC. V usage is TRBV3-1 (or the pseudogene TRBV3-2) and J usage is TRBJ2-7, with TRBD2 matching over 7 bases. Per germline, CDR1 LGHDT and CDR2 YNNKEL (reference sequence). J lost 4 bases, V lost 0 bases, and 9 bases had no gene match. The CDR3 sequence is 16 residues long.

The chain employs TRBV5-5 and TRBJ2-3, with 10 bases identical to TRBD2. With 2 bases clipped from V and 5 bases from J, the junction kept 8 bases outside the gene matches. Looked up from germline, CDR1 is SGHKS and CDR2 is YYEKEE (reference sequence). This CDR3 region has 16 residues. In DNA form, the CDR3 reads TGTGCCAGCAGCTTACGAGCGGGAGGGCCGGAAGATACGCAGTATTTT. Protein product: CASSLRAGGPEDTQYF.

The gene calls are TRBV7-9 and TRBJ2-1; 9 positions agree with TRBD1. The germline gives CDR1 SEHNR, CDR2 FQNEAQ (reference sequence). There are 15 residues in the CDR3. J lost 8 bases, V lost 6 bases, and 11 bases had no gene match. The CDR3 region has the DNA TGTGCCAGCAGACCAACGGGACAGGGTGGTCATGAGCAGTTCTTC. This sequence encodes CASRPTGQGGHEQFF.

The chain links TRBV7-2 to TRBJ2-7; 8 bases agree with TRBD1. The V gene's germline CDR1 is SGHTA and CDR2 FQGNSA. This CDR3 has 20 residues. Trimming took 0 bases from V and 1 from J; bases not matched to a gene: 17. CDR3 sequence reads: CASSLAHSTGTGSASYEQYF. DNA for the CDR3: TGTGCCAGCAGCTTAGCTCATTCCACCGGGACAGGTTCGGCTTCCTACGAGCAGTACTTC.

The chain uses TRBV4-1 and TRBJ2-5; 7 positions agree with TRBD1. V was clipped by 2 bases and J by 2 bases; unmatched bases: 11. The CDR3 covers 17 residues. Per the germline V gene, CDR1 is MGHRA and CDR2 is YSYEKL. This CDR3 is CASSQLQGMRGQETQYF. CDR3 nucleotide sequence: TGCGCCAGCAGCCAACTACAGGGGATGAGGGGGCAAGAGACCCAGTACTTC.

The rearrangement joins TRBV5-1 to TRBJ2-7, with TRBD1 matching over 11 bases. Trimming cost V 4 bases and J 7 bases; bases outside gene matches: 19. The germline gives CDR1 SGHRS, CDR2 YFSETQ. The CDR3 loop spans 18 amino acids. The DNA of the CDR3 is TGCGCCAGCAGCACTAGACCGGGACAGGGGGTTGGGGTGGTGGAGCAGTACTTC. It encodes CASSTRPGQGVGVVEQYF.

The chain links TRBV5-5 to TRBJ1-1; D unclear. Looked up from germline, CDR1 is SGHKS and CDR2 is YYEKEE (reference sequence). CDR3 length: 13 residues. V was shortened by 3 bases and J by 5 bases, with 11 bases between the two germline ends. The CDR3 DNA sequence: TGTGCCAGCAGCTCGACCGGGGTGACTGAAGCTTTCTTT. Translating it yields CASSSTGVTEAFF. Complete variable domain (other parts from reference TRBV5-5 and TRBJ1-1): DAGVTQSPTHLIKTRGQQVTLRCSPISGHKSVSWYQQVLGQGPQFIFQYYEKEERGRGNFPDRFSARQFPNYSSELNVNALLLGDSALYLCASSSTGVTEAFFGQGTRLTVV.

CDR3 DNA: TGTGCCAGCAGTTTATTCGGTGCCTATGGCTACACCTTC. Translating it yields CASSLFGAYGYTF. The genes are TRBV27 and TRBJ1-2, with D unclear. V gave up 1 base and J gave up 4 bases, with 7 bases separating them. The CDR3 loop spans 13 amino acids. CDR1 and CDR2 from the germline V gene are MNHEY and SMNVEV (reference sequence).

The gene calls are TRBV28 and TRBJ2-7, with 9 bases matching TRBD2. The CDR3 totals 16 residues. The J segment lost 3 bases and the V segment lost 5 bases, leaving 11 bases of the junction unmatched. Germline V CDR1 and CDR2: MDHEN, SYDVKM. CDR3 sequence reads: CASSPRGGWGIYEQYF. The DNA for the CDR3 is TGTGCCAGCAGTCCGCGGGGGGGATGGGGGATCTACGAGCAGTACTTC.

The chain couples TRBV18 to TRBJ2-1; the D is unclear. V was cut by 2 bases and J by 7 bases, with 6 bases left in between. The CDR3 length is 12 residues. Germline V gene lookup returns CDR1 KGHSH and CDR2 LQKENI. The CDR3 DNA follows: TGTGCCAGCTCACCATCCGGGAATGAGCAGTTCTTC. The encoded protein is CASSPSGNEQFF.

This clone was detected only a few times. CDR3 nucleotide sequence: TGTGCCAGCAGCCCACAAGAGACCCAGTACTTC. Its translation is CASSPQETQYF. The chain employs TRBV5-8 and TRBJ2-5; D uncertain. The CDR3 has 11 amino acids. Trimming stripped 4 bases from V and 2 bases from J, with 3 bases between. Germline V lookup: CDR1 SGHTS, CDR2 YDEGEE.

This clone was recorded a few times. The rearrangement uses TRBV28 and TRBJ1-2; possible D gene TRBD1, 6 bases. V was cut by 2 bases and J by 4 bases, with 8 bases left in between. Germline values: CDR1 MDHEN, CDR2 SYDVKM. The CDR3 contains 13 residues. CDR3 in DNA: TGTGCCAGCAGTTTAACAGGGCCCTATGGCTACACCTTC. It yields the protein CASSLTGPYGYTF.

The chain has TRBV19 and TRBJ2-5, with TRBD1 as a possible D gene (6 bases). Germline V gene sequence: CDR1 LNHDA, CDR2 SQIVND (reference sequence). The CDR3 loop spans 13 amino acids. Trimming took off 1 base at V and 6 bases at J, with 9 bases between the two ends. CDR3 sequence (DNA): TGTGCCAGTAGTATAGTAGGGGGACAGACCCAGTACTTC. Residues: CASSIVGGQTQYF. The complete variable domain, with remaining parts taken from reference TRBV19 and TRBJ2-5, reads DGGITQSPKYLFRKEGQNVTLSCEQNLNHDAMYWYRQDPGQGLRLIYYSQIVNDFQKGDIAEGYSVSREKKESFPLTVTSAQKNPTAFYLCASSIVGGQTQYFGPGTRLLVL.

The chain employs TRBV7-2 and TRBJ1-6; 9 bases line up with TRBD1. The CDR3 is 15 amino acids. Per germline, CDR1 SGHTA and CDR2 FQGNSA. The ends lost 6 bases at V and 6 bases at J; junction bases unmatched: 6. The chain's CDR3 is CASSQTGGPNSPLHF. In DNA form, the CDR3 reads TGTGCCAGCAGTCAAACAGGGGGCCCTAATTCACCCCTCCACTTT.

The genes are TRBV7-2 and TRBJ2-7, with D possibly being TRBD1 (5 bases). CDR3 size: 12 residues. From germline, CDR1 is SGHTA and CDR2 FQGNSA. The ends were cut back, 2 bases at V and 6 bases at J, with 8 bases in the middle. CDR3 nucleotides: TGTGCCAGCAGCTTAATAGGGGTCGAGCAGTACTTC. It translates to CASSLIGVEQYF.

The chain recombines TRBV19 with TRBJ2-2; 13 bases are shared with TRBD2. CDR3 length: 18 residues. The V gene's germline CDR1 is LNHDA and CDR2 SQIVND (reference sequence). V was clipped by 7 bases and J by 0 bases; unmatched bases: 8. CDR3 residues: CASTPRTSGSPNTGELFF. The DNA of the CDR3 is TGTGCCAGTACCCCTCGGACTAGCGGGAGTCCGAACACCGGGGAGCTGTTTTTT.

The CDR3 DNA is TGTGCCAGCAGCTTTGGGGGGGTCTCCTATAATTCACCCCTCCACTTT. It yields the protein CASSFGGVSYNSPLHF. The V gene is TRBV5-4, the J gene TRBJ1-6; perhaps TRBD1 as D (5 bases). Germline-derived CDR1 and CDR2 are SGHNT and YYREEE (reference sequence). Trimming took 2 bases from V and 0 from J, leaving 9 bases between them. The CDR3 consists of 16 residues.

This clone has more than one count but fewer than ten. The chain couples TRBV25-1 to TRBJ1-4, with TRBD1 identical over 12 bases. V was pared by 2 bases and J by 3 bases, with 4 bases of the junction left unmatched. From germline, CDR1 is MGHDK and CDR2 SYGVNS. CDR3 length equals 17 residues. CDR3 nucleotide sequence: TGTGCCAGCAGTGAAGGGGACAGGGGGCGGGCTAATGAAAAACTGTTTTTT. Translating it yields CASSEGDRGRANEKLFF. The full variable domain, in which reference TRBV25-1 and TRBJ1-4 provide the parts outside the CDR3, is EADIYQTPRYLVIGTGKKITLECSQTMGHDKMYWYQQDPGMELHLIHYSYGVNSTEKGDLSSESTVSRIRTEHFPLTLESARPSHTSQYLCASSEGDRGRANEKLFFGSGTQLSVL.